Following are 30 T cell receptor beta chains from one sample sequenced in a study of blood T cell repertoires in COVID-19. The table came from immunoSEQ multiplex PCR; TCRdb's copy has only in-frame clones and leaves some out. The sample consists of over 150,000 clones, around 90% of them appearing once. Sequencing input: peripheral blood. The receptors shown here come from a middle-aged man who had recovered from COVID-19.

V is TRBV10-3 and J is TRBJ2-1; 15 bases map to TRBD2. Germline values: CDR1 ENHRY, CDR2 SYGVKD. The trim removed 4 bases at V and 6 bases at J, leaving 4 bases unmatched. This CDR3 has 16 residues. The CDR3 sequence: CAISGGLAGGRNEQFF. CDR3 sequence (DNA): TGTGCCATCAGTGGGGGACTAGCGGGAGGCCGCAATGAGCAGTTCTTC.

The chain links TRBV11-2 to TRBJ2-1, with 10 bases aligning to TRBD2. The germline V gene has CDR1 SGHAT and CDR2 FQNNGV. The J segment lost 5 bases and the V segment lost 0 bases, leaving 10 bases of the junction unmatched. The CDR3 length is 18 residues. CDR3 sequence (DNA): TGTGCCAGCAGCTTAGATCTAGCGGGAGTGGGGGGAGACAATGAGCAGTTCTTC. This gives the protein CASSLDLAGVGGDNEQFF.

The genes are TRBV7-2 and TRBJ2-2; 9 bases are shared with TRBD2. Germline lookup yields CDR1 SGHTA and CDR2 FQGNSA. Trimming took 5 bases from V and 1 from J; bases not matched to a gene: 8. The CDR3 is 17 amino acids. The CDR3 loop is CASSPWAGGVNTGELFF. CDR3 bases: TGTGCCAGCAGCCCGTGGGCGGGGGGGGTGAACACCGGGGAGCTGTTTTTT.

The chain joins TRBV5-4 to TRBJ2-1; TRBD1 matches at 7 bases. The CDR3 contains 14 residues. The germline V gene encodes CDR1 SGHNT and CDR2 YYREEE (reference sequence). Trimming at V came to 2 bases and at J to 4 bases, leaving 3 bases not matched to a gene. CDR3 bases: TGTGCCAGCAGCTTAGGGGGCCGATACAATGAGCAGTTCTTC. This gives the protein CASSLGGRYNEQFF.

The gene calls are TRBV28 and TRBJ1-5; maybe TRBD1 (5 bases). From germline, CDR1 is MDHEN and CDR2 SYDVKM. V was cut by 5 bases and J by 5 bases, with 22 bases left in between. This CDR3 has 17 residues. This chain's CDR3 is CASSPVQGGVRDQPQHF. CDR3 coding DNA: TGTGCCAGCAGTCCCGTTCAGGGAGGAGTTAGGGATCAGCCCCAGCATTTT.

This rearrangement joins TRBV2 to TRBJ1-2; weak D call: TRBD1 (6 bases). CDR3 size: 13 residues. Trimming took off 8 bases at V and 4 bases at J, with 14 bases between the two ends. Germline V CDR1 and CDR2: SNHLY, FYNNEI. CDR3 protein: CASGGSRFYGYTF. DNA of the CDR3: TGTGCCAGCGGGGGCAGCCGTTTCTATGGCTACACCTTC.

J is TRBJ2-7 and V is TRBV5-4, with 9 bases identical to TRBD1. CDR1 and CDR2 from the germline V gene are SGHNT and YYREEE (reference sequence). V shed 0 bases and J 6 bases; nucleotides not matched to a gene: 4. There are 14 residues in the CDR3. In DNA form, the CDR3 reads TGTGCCAGCAGCTTGGAACAGGGGGCGTCCGAGCAGTACTTC. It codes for CASSLEQGASEQYF.

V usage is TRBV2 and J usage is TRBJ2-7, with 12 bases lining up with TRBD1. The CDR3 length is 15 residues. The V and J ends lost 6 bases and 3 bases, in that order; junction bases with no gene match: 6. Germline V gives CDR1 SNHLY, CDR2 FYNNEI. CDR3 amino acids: CASSPGQGALYEQYF. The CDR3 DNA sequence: TGTGCCAGCAGCCCGGGACAGGGGGCCCTCTACGAGCAGTACTTC.

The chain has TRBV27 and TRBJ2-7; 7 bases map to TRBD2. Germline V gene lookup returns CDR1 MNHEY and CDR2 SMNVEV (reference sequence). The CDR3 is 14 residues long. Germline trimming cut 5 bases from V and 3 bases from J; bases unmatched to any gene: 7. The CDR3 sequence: CASSRGGSGYEQYF. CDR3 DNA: TGTGCCAGCAGTAGGGGCGGGAGTGGCTACGAGCAGTACTTC.

This CDR3 reads CASSRVGQGLSNQPQHF. Written as DNA, the CDR3 is TGTGCCAGCAGTCGCGTTGGACAGGGGTTGAGCAATCAGCCCCAGCATTTT. The rearrangement links TRBV6-6 to TRBJ1-5; TRBD1 matches 9 bases. The V gene end was trimmed by 5 bases and the J gene end by 1 base; junction bases not matched to a gene: 9. Germline V lookup: CDR1 MNHNY, CDR2 SVGAGI (reference sequence). The CDR3 consists of 17 residues.

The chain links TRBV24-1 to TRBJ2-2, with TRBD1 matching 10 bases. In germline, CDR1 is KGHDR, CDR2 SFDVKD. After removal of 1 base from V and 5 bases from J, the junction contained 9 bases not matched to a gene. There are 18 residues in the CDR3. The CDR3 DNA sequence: TGTGCCACCAGTGATTTCAGAGGGGACAGGGGTCTTACCGGGGAGCTGTTTTTT. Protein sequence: CATSDFRGDRGLTGELFF.

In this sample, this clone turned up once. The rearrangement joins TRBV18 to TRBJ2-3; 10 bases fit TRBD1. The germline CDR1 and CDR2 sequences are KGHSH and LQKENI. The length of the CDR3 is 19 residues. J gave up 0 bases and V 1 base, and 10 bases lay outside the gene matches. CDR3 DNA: TGTGCCAGCTCACCACTACGGGACAGGGGATTCGCGAGCACAGATACGCAGTATTTT. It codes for CASSPLRDRGFASTDTQYF.

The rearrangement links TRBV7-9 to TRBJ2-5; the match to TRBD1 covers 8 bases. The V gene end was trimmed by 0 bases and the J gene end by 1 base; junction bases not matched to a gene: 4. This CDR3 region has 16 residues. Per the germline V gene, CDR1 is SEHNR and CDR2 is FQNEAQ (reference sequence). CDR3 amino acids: CASSLALQGAQETQYF. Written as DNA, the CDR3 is TGTGCCAGCAGCTTAGCGCTGCAGGGGGCCCAAGAGACCCAGTACTTC. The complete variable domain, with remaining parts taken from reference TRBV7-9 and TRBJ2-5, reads DTGVSQNPRHKITKRGQNVTFRCDPISEHNRLYWYRQTLGQGPEFLTYFQNEAQLEKSRLLSDRFSAERPKGSFSTLEIQRTEQGDSAMYLCASSLALQGAQETQYFGPGTRLLVL.

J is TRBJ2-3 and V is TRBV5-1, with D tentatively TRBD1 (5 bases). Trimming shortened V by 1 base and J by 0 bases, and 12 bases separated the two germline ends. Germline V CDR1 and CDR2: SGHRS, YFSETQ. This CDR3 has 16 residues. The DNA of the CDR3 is TGCGCCAGCAGCTTGAAAGGGGCTATAAGCACAGATACGCAGTATTTT. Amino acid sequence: CASSLKGAISTDTQYF.

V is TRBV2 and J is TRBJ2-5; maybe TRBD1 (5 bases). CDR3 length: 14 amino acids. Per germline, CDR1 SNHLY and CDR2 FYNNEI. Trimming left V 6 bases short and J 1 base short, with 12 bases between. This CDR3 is CASSVTGLQETQYF. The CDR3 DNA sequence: TGTGCCAGCAGCGTAACAGGTCTCCAAGAGACCCAGTACTTC.

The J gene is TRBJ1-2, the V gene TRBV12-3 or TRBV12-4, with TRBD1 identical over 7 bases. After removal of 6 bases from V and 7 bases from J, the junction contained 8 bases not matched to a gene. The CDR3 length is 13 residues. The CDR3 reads CASSPRQGSGYTF. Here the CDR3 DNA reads TGTGCCAGCAGCCCCAGACAGGGTTCTGGCTACACCTTC.

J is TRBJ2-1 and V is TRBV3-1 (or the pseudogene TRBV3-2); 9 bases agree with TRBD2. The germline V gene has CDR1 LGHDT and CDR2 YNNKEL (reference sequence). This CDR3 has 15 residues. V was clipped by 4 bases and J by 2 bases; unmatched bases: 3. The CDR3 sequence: CASSRAGGPYNEQFF. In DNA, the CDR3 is TGTGCCAGCAGCCGGGCGGGAGGGCCCTACAATGAGCAGTTCTTC.

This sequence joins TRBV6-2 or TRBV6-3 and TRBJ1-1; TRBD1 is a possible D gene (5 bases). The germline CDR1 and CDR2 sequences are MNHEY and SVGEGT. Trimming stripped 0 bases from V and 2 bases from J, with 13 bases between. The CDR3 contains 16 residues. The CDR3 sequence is CASSYSFWGENTEAFF. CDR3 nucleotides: TGTGCCAGCAGTTACTCCTTCTGGGGGGAAAACACTGAAGCTTTCTTT.

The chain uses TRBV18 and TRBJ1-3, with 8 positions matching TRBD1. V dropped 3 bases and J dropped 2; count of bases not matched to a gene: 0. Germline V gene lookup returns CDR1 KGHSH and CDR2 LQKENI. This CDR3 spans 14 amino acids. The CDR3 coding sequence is TGTGCCAGCTCACCCAGGGGGCCTGGAAACACCATATATTTT. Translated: CASSPRGPGNTIYF.

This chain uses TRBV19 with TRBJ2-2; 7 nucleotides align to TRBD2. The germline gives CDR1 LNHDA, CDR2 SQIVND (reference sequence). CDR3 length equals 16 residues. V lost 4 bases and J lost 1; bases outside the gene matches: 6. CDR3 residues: CASSKLAGMNTGELFF. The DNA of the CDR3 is TGTGCCAGTAGTAAGTTAGCGGGCATGAACACCGGGGAGCTGTTTTTT.

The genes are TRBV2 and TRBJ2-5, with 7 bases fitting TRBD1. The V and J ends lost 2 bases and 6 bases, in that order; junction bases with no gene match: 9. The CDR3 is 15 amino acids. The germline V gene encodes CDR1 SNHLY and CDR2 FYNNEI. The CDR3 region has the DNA TGTGCCAGCAGTGAAACCAGGGGGTGGTCGAAGACCCAGTACTTC. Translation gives CASSETRGWSKTQYF.

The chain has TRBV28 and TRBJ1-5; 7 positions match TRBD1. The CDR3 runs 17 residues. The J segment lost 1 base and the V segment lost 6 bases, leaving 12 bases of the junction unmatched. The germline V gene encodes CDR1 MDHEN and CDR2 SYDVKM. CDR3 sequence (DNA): TGTGCCAGCAGCCTGACAGGGATGGGATCAAGCAATCAGCCCCAGCATTTT. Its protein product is CASSLTGMGSSNQPQHF.

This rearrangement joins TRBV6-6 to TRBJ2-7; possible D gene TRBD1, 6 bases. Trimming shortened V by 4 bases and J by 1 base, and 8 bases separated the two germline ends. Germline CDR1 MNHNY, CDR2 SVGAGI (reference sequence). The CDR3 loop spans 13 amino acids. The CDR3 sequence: CASSSDSSYEQYF. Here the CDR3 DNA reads TGTGCCAGCAGTTCGGACAGTTCCTACGAGCAGTACTTC.

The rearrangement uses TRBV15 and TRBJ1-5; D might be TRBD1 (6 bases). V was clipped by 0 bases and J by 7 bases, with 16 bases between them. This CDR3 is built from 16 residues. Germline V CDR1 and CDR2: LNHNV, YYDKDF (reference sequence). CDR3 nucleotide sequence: TGTGCCACCAGCAGAGACTCGACAGGTAATGGGCAGCCCCAGCATTTT. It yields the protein CATSRDSTGNGQPQHF. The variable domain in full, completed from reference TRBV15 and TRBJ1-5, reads DAMVIQNPRYQVTQFGKPVTLSCSQTLNHNVMYWYQQKSSQAPKLLFHYYDKDFNNEADTPDNFQSRRPNTSFCFLDIRSPGLGDTAMYLCATSRDSTGNGQPQHFGDGTRLSIL.

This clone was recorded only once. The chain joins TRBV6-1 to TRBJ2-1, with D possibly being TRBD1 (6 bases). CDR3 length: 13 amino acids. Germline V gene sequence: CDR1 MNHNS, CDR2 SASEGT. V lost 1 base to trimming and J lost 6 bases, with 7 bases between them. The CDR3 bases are TGTGCCAGCAGTGAAGTACAGGGCAATGAGCAGTTCTTC. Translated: CASSEVQGNEQFF.

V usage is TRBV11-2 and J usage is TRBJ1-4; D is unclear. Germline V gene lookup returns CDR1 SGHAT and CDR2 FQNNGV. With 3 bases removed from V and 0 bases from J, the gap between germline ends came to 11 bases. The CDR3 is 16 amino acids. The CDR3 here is CASSFRADATNEKLFF. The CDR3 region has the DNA TGTGCCAGCAGCTTCCGTGCGGATGCAACTAATGAAAAACTGTTTTTT.

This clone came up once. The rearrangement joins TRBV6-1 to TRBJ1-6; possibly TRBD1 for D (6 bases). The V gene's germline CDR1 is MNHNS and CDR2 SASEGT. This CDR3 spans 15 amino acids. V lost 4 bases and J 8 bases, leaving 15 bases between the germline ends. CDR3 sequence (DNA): TGTGCCAGCAGTGCAGCGGGGGGGCAGGATTCACCCCTCCACTTT. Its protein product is CASSAAGGQDSPLHF.

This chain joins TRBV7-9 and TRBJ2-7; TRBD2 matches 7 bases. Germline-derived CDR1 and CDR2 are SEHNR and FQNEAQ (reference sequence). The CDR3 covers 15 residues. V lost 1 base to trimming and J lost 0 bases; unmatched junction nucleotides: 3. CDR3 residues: CASSLGGGSSYEQYF. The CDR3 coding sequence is TGTGCCAGCAGCTTAGGCGGGGGAAGCTCCTACGAGCAGTACTTC.

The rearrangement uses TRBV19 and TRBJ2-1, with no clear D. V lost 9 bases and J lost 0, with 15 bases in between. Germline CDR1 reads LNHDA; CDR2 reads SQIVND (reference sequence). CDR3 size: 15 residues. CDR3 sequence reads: CASSLGGSSYNEQFF. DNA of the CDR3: TGTGCCAGCTCCCTCGGCGGAAGCTCCTACAATGAGCAGTTCTTC.

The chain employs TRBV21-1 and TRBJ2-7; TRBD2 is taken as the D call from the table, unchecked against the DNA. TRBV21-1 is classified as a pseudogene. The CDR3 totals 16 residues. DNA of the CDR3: TGTGCCAGCAGCAAAATCGATCGGGGGGCGGATAACGAGCAGTACTTC. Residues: CASSKIDRGADNEQYF.